This entry lists 3 T cell receptor beta chains sequenced from one sample in a study of PD-L1 blockade in urothelial cancer. Libraries were prepared by immunoSEQ multiplex PCR; TCRdb keeps only in-frame clonotypes and omits some of them. Of 85,000 to 95,000 clones in the sample, nearly 90% were seen once. Sample time point: pretreatment peripheral blood. Source: PBMCs, taken around atezolizumab (anti-PD-L1) treatment. The receptors shown here come from a man aged 60 to 69 with urothelial cancer.

The chain employs TRBV7-2 and TRBJ1-1, with 8 positions matching TRBD1. V dropped 4 bases and J dropped 3; count of bases not matched to a gene: 4. This CDR3 is built from 14 residues. CDR1 is SGHTA, CDR2 FQGNSA, per germline. CDR3 coding DNA: TGTGCCAGCAGCTACGACAGGGGATACACTGAAGCTTTCTTT. Translated, it gives CASSYDRGYTEAFF.

This clone was counted once. The chain recombines TRBV5-4 with TRBJ1-1; 8 bases align to TRBD1. From germline, CDR1 is SGHNT and CDR2 YYREEE (reference sequence). The CDR3 is 16 residues long. Germline trimming cut 0 bases from V and 0 bases from J; bases unmatched to any gene: 4. The CDR3 loop is CASSLEAGGMNTEAFF. CDR3 coding DNA: TGTGCCAGCAGCTTGGAGGCAGGGGGCATGAACACTGAAGCTTTCTTT. The full variable domain, in which reference TRBV5-4 and TRBJ1-1 provide the parts outside the CDR3, is ETGVTQSPTHLIKTRGQQVTLRCSSQSGHNTVSWYQQALGQGPQFIFQYYREEENGRGNFPPRFSGLQFPNYSSELNVNALELDDSALYLCASSLEAGGMNTEAFFGQGTRLTVV.

The chain carries TRBV18 and TRBJ2-7, with TRBD2 as a possible D gene (5 bases). Germline V gene data show CDR1 as KGHSH and CDR2 as LQKENI. V was clipped by 0 bases and J by 0 bases, with 12 bases between them. The CDR3 runs to 16 residues. The CDR3 DNA reads as TGTGCCAGCTCACCACCGGCTAGCTCGGCCTCCTACGAGCAGTACTTC. It codes for CASSPPASSASYEQYF. The variable domain in full, with the rest retrieved from reference TRBV18 and TRBJ2-7, is NAGVMQNPRHLVRRRGQEARLRCSPMKGHSHVYWYRQLPEEGLKFMVYLQKENIIDESGMPKERFSAEFPKEGPSILRIQQVVRGDSAAYFCASSPPASSASYEQYFGPGTRLTVT.